The 30 T cell receptor beta chains listed next were all sequenced from one sample in a study of blood T cell repertoires in COVID-19. Sequencing was performed with immunoSEQ multiplex PCR; in TCRdb, only in-frame clones are kept and a portion is missing. Of about 480,000 clones in the sample, roughly 88% were seen once. Material: PBMCs or T cells enriched from blood (not recorded which). The receptors were gathered from a middle-aged woman who had recovered from COVID-19.

The CDR3 region is CASSIRDYTTDTQYF. The CDR3 bases are TGTGCCAGCAGCATCCGGGACTACACCACAGATACGCAGTATTTT. The chain joins TRBV13 to TRBJ2-3; 7 nucleotides line up with TRBD2. CDR1 and CDR2 from the germline V gene are PRHDT and FYEKMQ (reference sequence). The CDR3 is 15 amino acids. The V segment lost 5 bases and the J segment 2 bases; nucleotides outside the gene matches: 7. The entire variable domain, with the rest obtained from reference TRBV13 and TRBJ2-3, is as follows: AAGVIQSPRHLIKEKRETATLKCYPIPRHDTVYWYQQGPGQDPQFLISFYEKMQSDKGSIPDRFSAQQFSDYHSELNMSSLELGDSALYFCASSIRDYTTDTQYFGPGTRLTVL.

The gene calls are TRBV5-1 and TRBJ1-2; TRBD1 is a possible D gene (6 bases). Germline assignment: CDR1 SGHRS and CDR2 YFSETQ. V lost 7 bases to trimming and J lost 2 bases, with 12 bases between them. The CDR3 has 13 residues. CDR3 sequence reads: CASEGDNNYGYTF. CDR3 DNA: TGCGCCAGCGAAGGGGACAACAACTATGGCTACACCTTC.

This chain connects TRBV11-3 to TRBJ1-3; D remains ambiguous. Trimming left V 3 bases short and J 3 bases short, with 9 bases between. Looked up from germline, CDR1 is SGHNT and CDR2 is YENEEA. CDR3 length: 14 amino acids. The CDR3 DNA reads TGTGCCAGCAGCTTGGGCTTAAGTGGAAACACCATATATTTT. It yields the protein CASSLGLSGNTIYF.

This CDR3 reads CASSEARILNSPLHF. The CDR3 DNA reads as TGTGCCAGCAGTGAAGCGAGGATTCTGAATTCACCCCTCCACTTT. The J gene is TRBJ1-6, the V gene TRBV2; the D is unclear. This CDR3 is built from 15 residues. Germline CDR1 SNHLY, CDR2 FYNNEI. V lost 0 bases, J lost 7 bases, and 10 bases lay in between.

The CDR3 DNA follows: TGTGCCAGCAGCTCGAACTTCTGGGGGGACTATGGCTACACCTTC. It yields the protein CASSSNFWGDYGYTF. V gene TRBV5-4 combines with J gene TRBJ1-2; possible D gene TRBD1, 5 bases. The germline gives CDR1 SGHNT, CDR2 YYREEE (reference sequence). The V end was cut by 3 bases, the J end by 3 bases, with 15 bases between. The CDR3 is 15 amino acids.

A few counts support this clone. The V gene is TRBV11-3, the J gene TRBJ2-1; 7 bases are shared with TRBD2. Losses at the gene ends were 3 bases for V and 8 bases for J; bases not matched to a gene: 10. The CDR3 loop spans 15 amino acids. Germline values: CDR1 SGHNT, CDR2 YENEEA. The DNA of the CDR3 is TGTGCCAGCAGCTTTGGAGGCGGGAGAGGAGATGAGCAGTTCTTC. It specifies CASSFGGGRGDEQFF.

J is TRBJ2-7 and V is TRBV25-1; D uncertain. This CDR3 region has 15 residues. V lost 6 bases, J lost 0 bases, and 15 bases lay in between. The germline V gene has CDR1 MGHDK and CDR2 SYGVNS. CDR3 region: CASSLMMRSSYEQYF. In DNA, the CDR3 is TGTGCCAGCAGCCTCATGATGAGGAGCTCCTACGAGCAGTACTTC.

CDR3 nucleotides: TGTGCCAGCAGCCGCAGACTAGCGGAACAAGAGACCCAGTACTTC. It is translated as CASSRRLAEQETQYF. The chain links TRBV7-2 to TRBJ2-5; 9 bases are shared with TRBD2. Germline-derived CDR1 and CDR2 are SGHTA and FQGNSA. J gave up 2 bases and V 5 bases, and 6 bases lay outside the gene matches. There are 15 residues in the CDR3. Complete variable domain (other parts from reference TRBV7-2 and TRBJ2-5): GAGVSQSPSNKVTEKGKDVELRCDPISGHTALYWYRQSLGQGLEFLIYFQGNSAPDKSGLPSDRFSAERTGGSVSTLTIQRTQQEDSAVYLCASSRRLAEQETQYFGPGTRLLVL.

The CDR3: CASSGQSTGYTEAFF. CDR3 DNA sequence: TGTGCCAGCAGCGGGCAGTCGACAGGCTACACTGAAGCTTTCTTT. The chain carries TRBV7-9 and TRBJ1-1, with a tentative D call TRBD1 (6 bases). The CDR3 has 15 amino acids. Germline lookup yields CDR1 SEHNR and CDR2 FQNEAQ (reference sequence). V dropped 5 bases and J dropped 3 bases, with 16 bases sitting between them.

CDR3 region: CATSRVQGYEQYF. Written as DNA, the CDR3 is TGTGCCACCAGCAGGGTGCAGGGATACGAGCAGTACTTC. This rearrangement joins TRBV15 to TRBJ2-7, with TRBD1 as a possible D gene (5 bases). CDR3 length: 13 amino acids. Trimming shortened V by 3 bases and J by 4 bases, and 10 bases separated the two germline ends. Germline CDR1 and CDR2: LNHNV and YYDKDF (reference sequence).

This clone was detected only once. This chain connects TRBV5-1 to TRBJ2-3; 8 positions agree with TRBD2. The CDR3 extends over 15 amino acids. Germline CDR1 and CDR2: SGHRS and YFSETQ. Unmatched junction bases numbered 3, after V lost 2 bases and J lost 1 base. CDR3 loop: CASSFGLAGTDTQYF. CDR3 nucleotide sequence: TGCGCCAGCAGCTTCGGACTAGCCGGCACAGATACGCAGTATTTT. Together with reference TRBV5-1 and TRBJ2-3, the CDR3 gives the full variable domain: KAGVTQTPRYLIKTRGQQVTLSCSPISGHRSVSWYQQTPGQGLQFLFEYFSETQRNKGNFPGRFSGRQFSNSRSEMNVSTLELGDSALYLCASSFGLAGTDTQYFGPGTRLTVL.

As DNA, the CDR3 is TGTGCCAGCAGCCCTGCCGCCTGGACTAGCGGGCGAGGCACAGATACGCAGTATTTT. It is translated as CASSPAAWTSGRGTDTQYF. The chain employs TRBV3-1 (or the pseudogene TRBV3-2) and TRBJ2-3, with 11 bases aligning to TRBD2. V dropped 4 bases and J dropped 1; count of bases not matched to a gene: 13. Germline values: CDR1 LGHDT, CDR2 YNNKEL (reference sequence). The CDR3 runs to 19 residues.

V gene TRBV21-1 combines with J gene TRBJ2-7; the table calls TRBD2, which could not be checked here. TRBV21-1 constitutes a pseudogene. The CDR3 runs 9 residues. The CDR3 spells CEMSREQYF. CDR3 nucleotides: TGTGAAATGTCTCGGGAGCAGTACTTC.

This clone was observed a single time. The chain employs TRBV19 and TRBJ2-5; D is possibly TRBD2 (6 bases). The CDR3 sequence is 16 residues long. The V end was cut by 6 bases, the J end by 2 bases, with 19 bases between. Germline values: CDR1 LNHDA, CDR2 SQIVND (reference sequence). CDR3: CASSPRTNYRQETQYF. The CDR3 DNA reads as TGTGCCAGTAGCCCCCGGACTAACTACAGACAAGAGACCCAGTACTTC.

The chain carries TRBV6-5 and TRBJ2-3; TRBD2 is a possible D gene (5 bases). V was shortened by 7 bases and J by 4 bases, with 15 bases between the two germline ends. Germline V CDR1 and CDR2: MNHEY, SVGAGI. CDR3 length equals 14 residues. CDR3: CASTVAGNADTQYF. Here the CDR3 DNA reads TGTGCCAGCACGGTCGCCGGGAACGCAGATACGCAGTATTTT.

This clone occurred once. The rearrangement uses TRBV20-1 and TRBJ1-2; D call uncertain. Trimming left V 6 bases short and J 3 bases short, with 8 bases between. In germline, CDR1 is DFQATT, CDR2 SNEGSKA (reference sequence). This CDR3 has 11 amino acids. The CDR3 DNA sequence: TGCAGTGCCCCGGTAGACTATGGCTACACCTTC. It yields the protein CSAPVDYGYTF.

The chain joins TRBV10-1 to TRBJ1-1, with 7 bases aligning to TRBD1. V shed 6 bases and J 4 bases; nucleotides not matched to a gene: 5. CDR1 is WNHNN, CDR2 SYGVQD, per germline (reference sequence). There are 13 residues in the CDR3. CDR3 bases: TGCGCCAGCAGCCCGGGACAGCTCACTGAAGCTTTCTTT. Protein product: CASSPGQLTEAFF.

The V and J genes are TRBV6-1 and TRBJ2-1, with D tentatively TRBD1 (6 bases). V lost 1 base to trimming and J lost 7 bases, with 14 bases between them. This CDR3 comprises 15 residues. The germline V gene encodes CDR1 MNHNS and CDR2 SASEGT. CDR3 in amino acids: CASSEGQGTRNEQFF. The DNA for the CDR3 is TGTGCCAGCAGTGAAGGCCAGGGGACACGAAATGAGCAGTTCTTC.

This chain joins TRBV5-1 and TRBJ2-1, with 9 bases lining up with TRBD2. The junction had 17 bases not matched to a gene; V was cut back by 5 bases and J by 5 bases. Germline values: CDR1 SGHRS, CDR2 YFSETQ. The CDR3 is made up of 18 amino acids. The CDR3 sequence is CASRPDANLAGWNNEQFF. CDR3 DNA: TGCGCCAGCAGGCCCGACGCCAACCTAGCGGGATGGAACAATGAGCAGTTCTTC.

This clone was detected only a few times. Other DNA sequences from this sample encode an identical CDR3 as well. The V call is TRBV3-1 (or the pseudogene TRBV3-2), the J call TRBJ2-7, with 10 bases matching TRBD2. V lost 1 base to trimming and J lost 6 bases; unmatched junction nucleotides: 3. In germline, CDR1 is LGHDT, CDR2 YNNKEL (reference sequence). This CDR3 has 14 residues. For the CDR3, the DNA is TGTGCCAGCAGCCAAGGGCTAGCGGGAGTCGAGCAGTACTTC. It specifies CASSQGLAGVEQYF.

Points on this clone: One end of the junction varies from germline; a read error may be responsible. This rearrangement joins TRBV7-7 to TRBJ1-3; the match to TRBD1 covers 8 bases. The CDR3 is 15 amino acids. Germline-derived CDR1 and CDR2 are SSHAT and FNYEAQ (reference sequence). CDR3 loop: CASSLGQGSGNTIYF. CDR3 DNA: TGTGCTAGCAGCCTAGGACAGGGCTCTGGAAACACCATATATTTT.

CDR3 coding DNA: TGTGCCACCAGTGGGTCCCCCGTGGACAGTGCCGGGAACACTGAAGCTTTCTTT. It yields the protein CATSGSPVDSAGNTEAFF. V is TRBV24-1 and J is TRBJ1-1; D is possibly TRBD1 (6 bases). The V and J ends lost 5 bases and 1 base respectively, with 22 bases between them. This CDR3 is built from 18 residues. Germline-derived CDR1 and CDR2 are KGHDR and SFDVKD.

This chain uses TRBV28 with TRBJ2-5; D may be TRBD1 (6 bases). There are 14 residues in the CDR3. V gave up 6 bases and J gave up 5 bases, with 16 bases separating them. The V gene's germline CDR1 is MDHEN and CDR2 SYDVKM. The CDR3 DNA sequence: TGTGCCAGCAGCCTAACAGGGAGTCGGGAGACCCAGTACTTC. As protein: CASSLTGSRETQYF. Variable domain in full (rest from reference TRBV28 and TRBJ2-5): DVKVTQSSRYLVKRTGEKVFLECVQDMDHENMFWYRQDPGLGLRLIYFSYDVKMKEKGDIPEGYSVSREKKERFSLILESASTNQTSMYLCASSLTGSRETQYFGPGTRLLVL.

The chain joins TRBV5-4 to TRBJ1-2; TRBD1 agrees at 7 bases. The CDR3 has 13 amino acids. V lost 8 bases, J lost 1 base, and 5 bases stayed unmatched. In germline, CDR1 is SGHNT, CDR2 YYREEE (reference sequence). The CDR3 DNA reads as TGTGCCAGTAGGGACAGCCTTAACTATGGCTACACCTTC. This sequence encodes CASRDSLNYGYTF.

This chain uses TRBV15 with TRBJ2-7; 9 bases match TRBD2. V shed 0 bases and J 6 bases; nucleotides not matched to a gene: 6. Germline V CDR1 and CDR2: LNHNV, YYDKDF (reference sequence). The CDR3 consists of 15 residues. The CDR3 coding sequence is TGTGCCACCAGCAGAGATAGCGGGAGTCCCCGCGAGCAGTACTTC. Its translation: CATSRDSGSPREQYF.

This clone was seen only a few times. The rearrangement uses TRBV12-5 and TRBJ2-2; D possibly corresponds to TRBD1 (5 bases). The V and J ends lost 5 bases and 6 bases respectively, with 10 bases between them. The germline gives CDR1 LGHNT, CDR2 FRNRAP. CDR3 length equals 13 residues. CDR3 region: CASGLGAPGELFF. CDR3 nucleotides: TGTGCTAGTGGTCTTGGGGCGCCCGGGGAGCTGTTTTTT.

This clone was seen more than once but under ten times. The CDR3 loop is CASSLTADTQYF. Here the CDR3 DNA reads TGTGCCAGCAGCTTGACTGCGGATACGCAGTATTTT. This chain links TRBV7-9 with TRBJ2-3; D gene unclear. The germline CDR1 and CDR2 sequences are SEHNR and FQNEAQ (reference sequence). The CDR3 loop spans 12 amino acids. V was pared by 3 bases and J by 6 bases, with 7 bases between.

V gene TRBV7-9 combines with J gene TRBJ2-1; 10 bases are a match to TRBD2. Germline CDR1 is SEHNR and CDR2 is FQNEAQ (reference sequence). This CDR3 is 16 amino acids long. V gave up 7 bases and J gave up 6 bases; unmatched junction bases: 12. The CDR3 loop is CASTELAGTFANEQFF. The CDR3, as DNA: TGTGCCAGCACCGAACTAGCGGGAACCTTCGCCAATGAGCAGTTCTTC.

V usage is TRBV4-1 and J usage is TRBJ2-5; 7 nucleotides line up with TRBD1. This CDR3 is built from 16 residues. J lost 7 bases, V lost 3 bases, and 14 bases had no gene match. Germline-derived CDR1 and CDR2 are MGHRA and YSYEKL. This chain's CDR3 is CASSHSQGVLDGTQYF. DNA of the CDR3: TGCGCCAGCAGCCACAGTCAGGGGGTACTCGATGGGACCCAGTACTTC.

The chain uses TRBV6-1 and TRBJ1-2; D ambiguous. V lost 2 bases and J 8 bases, leaving 12 bases between the germline ends. This CDR3 has 13 residues. Germline loops: CDR1 MNHNS, CDR2 SASEGT. The CDR3: CASSELGGEGYTF. CDR3 DNA sequence: TGTGCCAGCAGTGAATTAGGTGGAGAAGGCTACACCTTC.